Listed below are T cell receptor beta chains from one sample, sequenced in a study of identifying expanded T cells in peripheral blood. Some clones are missing from TCRdb's copy, which holds only in-frame ones; the method was immunoSEQ multiplex PCR. Seen here are 80,000 to 90,000 clones, 75% to 90% observed once, and the top ten hold roughly 2.8%. Sequencing was done on a sample of blood. The receptors here all came from a person between 18 and 69 years old in good health. Both conserved end residues are part of each CDR3. D genes are given only for firm matches. Clone size is not always given. Where it is, it says once, few, many or a class for expanded clones.

d_call | j_call | v_call | clone_size | cdr3_aa | cdr3_nt
- | TRBJ2-7 | TRBV18 | - | CASSPLGAGASHEQYF | TGTGCCAGCTCACCCCTCGGGGCGGGCGCCTCCCACGAGCAGTACTTC
TRBD2 | TRBJ2-2 | TRBV11-3 | once | CASSYNSGRLTGELFF | TGTGCCAGCAGCTACAATAGCGGGAGGTTGACCGGGGAGCTGTTTTTT
- | TRBJ2-1 | TRBV9 | - | CASSVASGRGWNEQFF | TGTGCCAGCAGCGTAGCTTCGGGTCGCGGGTGGAATGAGCAGTTCTTC
TRBD2 | TRBJ2-1 | TRBV7-3 | - | CASSLRASGLYNEQFF | TGTGCCAGCAGCCTAAGAGCTAGCGGATTATACAATGAGCAGTTCTTC
- | TRBJ1-1 | TRBV21-1 | few | CASSKGGERTEAFF | TGTGCCAGCAGCAAGGGAGGGGAGCGAACTGAAGCTTTCTTT
TRBD2 | TRBJ2-3 | TRBV4-3 | - | CASSQQRGVTDTQYF | TGCGCCAGCAGCCAACAGCGGGGGGTCACAGATACGCAGTATTTT
- | TRBJ2-2 | TRBV7-2 | once | CASSLFPNTGELFF | TGTGCCAGCAGCTTATTCCCGAACACCGGGGAGCTGTTTTTT
TRBD2 | TRBJ2-1 | TRBV15 | - | CATSREAANALAGLLSSYNEQFF | TGTGCCACCAGCAGAGAAGCGGCTAATGCATTAGCGGGCCTTTTGAGCTCCTACAATGAGCAGTTCTTC
TRBD1 | TRBJ2-1 | TRBV5-1 | - | CASSFRTGGPNEQFF | TGCGCCAGCAGCTTTCGGACAGGGGGCCCAAATGAGCAGTTCTTC
- | TRBJ1-1 | TRBV4-2 | once | CASSQELWRGTEAFF | TGTGCCAGCAGCCAAGAATTGTGGAGGGGCACTGAAGCTTTCTTT
- | TRBJ2-2 | TRBV27 | - | CASSLQTGNTGELFF | TGTGCCAGCAGTCTCCAAACAGGGAACACCGGGGAGCTGTTTTTT
- | TRBJ1-6 | TRBV15 | few | CATSRDGRDSPLHF | TGTGCCACCAGCAGAGACGGACGGGATTCACCCCTCCACTTT
- | TRBJ1-2 | TRBV10-1 | few | CASSEGRLRGYTF | TGCGCCAGCAGTGAAGGTCGGTTGAGGGGCTACACCTTC
- | TRBJ1-1 | TRBV27 | - | CASSLRTPTDTEAFF | TGTGCCAGCAGCCTTAGGACCCCAACAGACACTGAAGCTTTCTTT
- | TRBJ2-2 | TRBV19 | - | CASRVAEMNTGELFF | TGTGCCAGTAGAGTAGCGGAGATGAACACCGGGGAGCTGTTTTTT
- | TRBJ2-3 | TRBV7-2 | - | CASSLSYSGTGQYF | TGTGCCAGCAGCTTATCCTACTCCGGGACGGGGCAGTATTTT
TRBD1 | TRBJ2-2 | TRBV9 | - | CASSLDRVATGELFF | TGTGCCAGCAGCCTTGACAGGGTTGCCACCGGGGAGCTGTTTTTT
- | TRBJ1-3 | TRBV25-1 | - | CASTPGGGGNTIYF | TGTGCCAGCACCCCTGGGGGTGGTGGAAACACCATATATTTT
- | TRBJ2-3 | TRBV6-4 | - | CASSPLLWSSTDTQYF | TGTGCCAGCAGTCCCCTTCTTTGGAGCAGCACAGATACGCAGTATTTT
- | TRBJ2-7 | TRBV7-6 | - | CASSLVYEQYF | TGTGCCAGCAGCTTAGTCTACGAGCAGTACTTC
- | TRBJ1-2 | TRBV6-1 | - | CAIHFGGSVVRGYTF | TGTGCCATCCACTTTGGAGGTTCCGTGGTTCGTGGCTACACCTTC
- | TRBJ2-1 | TRBV28 | - | CASSLYTMPFF | TGTGCCAGCAGTTTATACACTATGCCGTTCTTC
TRBD1 | TRBJ2-2 | TRBV5-6 | - | CASSYRDRATGELFF | TGTGCCAGCAGCTACCGGGACAGGGCAACCGGGGAGCTGTTTTTT
TRBD1 | TRBJ1-2 | TRBV7-9 | once | CASSPPRRDRGDGYTF | TGTGCCAGCAGCCCTCCCCGTCGTGACAGGGGAGATGGCTACACCTTC
TRBD1 | TRBJ2-1 | TRBV4-1 | - | CASSLRDRDMEQFF | TGCGCCAGCAGCCTCCGGGACAGGGACATGGAGCAGTTCTTC
TRBD1 | TRBJ1-3 | TRBV27 | few | CASRDRPSSGNTIYF | TGTGCCAGCAGGGACAGGCCGAGCTCTGGAAACACCATATATTTT
- | TRBJ2-2 | TRBV5-4 | - | CASSLERAGVNTGELFF | TGTGCCAGCAGTTTGGAGCGGGCAGGGGTCAACACCGGGGAGCTGTTTTTT
- | TRBJ2-1 | TRBV2 | few | CASSDRGLDNEQFF | TGTGCCAGCAGTGACAGGGGATTAGACAATGAGCAGTTCTTC
TRBD1 | TRBJ1-1 | TRBV28 | - | CASSGTVMNTEAFF | TGTGCCAGCAGTGGGACAGTGATGAACACTGAAGCTTTCTTT
- | TRBJ2-7 | TRBV19 | - | CASSPLLSPPYEQYF | TGTGCCAGTAGTCCGCTGCTTTCACCCCCCTACGAGCAGTACTTC
- | TRBJ1-1 | TRBV12-5 | - | CASGLTGPEAFF | TGTGCTAGTGGTCTGACCGGGCCTGAAGCTTTCTTT
- | TRBJ1-1 | TRBV29-1 | - | CSALMTNTEAFF | TGCAGCGCCCTTATGACGAACACTGAAGCTTTCTTT
- | TRBJ2-7 | TRBV19 | - | CASSLEPFGTYEQYF | TGTGCCAGTAGTTTGGAGCCTTTCGGCACCTACGAGCAGTACTTC
- | TRBJ2-7 | TRBV6-5 | - | CASSYQVWGHEQYF | TGTGCCAGCAGTTACCAAGTATGGGGCCACGAGCAGTACTTC
- | TRBJ1-3 | TRBV7-8 | once | CASSPGRHSGNTIYF | TGTGCCAGCAGCCCGGGACGGCACTCTGGAAACACCATATATTTT
TRBD1 | TRBJ1-6 | TRBV10-3 | - | CAISARDRDSPLHF | TGTGCCATCAGCGCCCGGGACAGGGATTCACCCCTCCACTTT
- | TRBJ2-1 | TRBV2 | - | CASKGDSYNEQFF | TGTGCCAGCAAGGGGGACTCCTACAATGAGCAGTTCTTC
TRBD2 | TRBJ2-7 | TRBV6-1 | - | CASSEETSGAYEQYF | TGTGCCAGCAGTGAAGAGACTAGCGGAGCCTACGAGCAGTACTTC
- | TRBJ2-3 | TRBV11-2 | - | CASSLGGGGTDTQYF | TGTGCCAGCAGCTTAGGGGGCGGGGGCACAGATACGCAGTATTTT
- | TRBJ2-3 | TRBV7-7 | - | CASSRGLNTDTQYF | TGTGCCAGCAGCCGGGGACTGAACACAGATACGCAGTATTTT
TRBD2 | TRBJ2-4 | TRBV7-9 | - | CASSLGRSSSGRGNIQYF | TGTGCCAGCAGCTTAGGGAGGTCGTCTAGCGGGAGAGGGAACATTCAGTACTTC
- | TRBJ1-4 | TRBV25-1 | - | CASSELSSTNEKLFF | TGTGCCAGCAGTGAATTAAGTTCAACTAATGAAAAACTGTTTTTT